A single sample gave rise to the 13 T cell receptor beta chains below, sequenced in a study of radiation and T cells in renal cell carcinoma. Libraries were prepared by immunoSEQ multiplex PCR; TCRdb keeps only in-frame clonotypes and omits some of them. Of over 120,000 clones detected, about 88% appear once; the ten largest clones hold about 12%. Sample time point: baseline pretreatment blood. As for treatment: 15 Gy SBRT to primary tumor, nephrectomy 4 weeks later. The sample in question was blood, obtained from a patient whose treatment included radiotherapy and nephrectomy. These receptors all stem from a woman aged 50 to 60 with renal cell carcinoma.

The chain employs TRBV11-3 and TRBJ2-1; D is perhaps TRBD2 (5 bases). Trimming took off 6 bases at V and 0 bases at J, with 15 bases between the two ends. The germline V gene has CDR1 SGHNT and CDR2 YENEEA. The CDR3 extends over 16 amino acids. The CDR3 spells CASSPPEGISYNEQFF. CDR3 coding DNA: TGTGCCAGCAGTCCCCCCGAGGGCATCTCCTACAATGAGCAGTTCTTC.

The V gene is TRBV4-1, the J gene TRBJ2-7; unclear D gene. The CDR3 loop spans 14 amino acids. The V end was cut by 1 base, the J end by 5 bases, with 12 bases between. CDR1 and CDR2 from the germline V gene are MGHRA and YSYEKL. CDR3 region: CASSQVPLSHEQYF. The CDR3 DNA reads as TGCGCCAGCAGCCAAGTGCCGTTGTCCCACGAGCAGTACTTC.

V usage is TRBV29-1 and J usage is TRBJ2-7; D not resolved. The V end lost 2 bases, the J end lost 7 bases, and 9 bases lay between the germline ends. CDR3 length equals 11 residues. Per the germline V gene, CDR1 is SQVTM and CDR2 is ANQGSEA. CDR3 region: CSVESRNEQYF. CDR3 bases: TGCAGCGTTGAATCCCGTAATGAGCAGTACTTC.

The V gene is TRBV5-1, the J gene TRBJ1-5, with TRBD1 as a possible D gene (6 bases). Between the trimmed V and J ends, which lost 0 bases and 2 bases, there was a span of 9 bases. The germline V gene encodes CDR1 SGHRS and CDR2 YFSETQ. The CDR3 is made up of 15 amino acids. Here the CDR3 DNA reads TGCGCCAGCAGCTTGGTGTCAGGGGGCAATCAGCCCCAGCATTTT. It translates to CASSLVSGGNQPQHF. The full variable domain, rest sourced from reference TRBV5-1 and TRBJ1-5, is KAGVTQTPRYLIKTRGQQVTLSCSPISGHRSVSWYQQTPGQGLQFLFEYFSETQRNKGNFPGRFSGRQFSNSRSEMNVSTLELGDSALYLCASSLVSGGNQPQHFGDGTRLSIL.

This chain connects TRBV6-6 to TRBJ1-5; D is possibly TRBD1 (6 bases). There are 13 residues in the CDR3. The germline V gene has CDR1 MNHNY and CDR2 SVGAGI (reference sequence). The V gene lost 6 bases and the J gene lost 13 bases, with 19 bases spanning the gap. DNA of the CDR3: TGTGCCAGCAGCTTAAACGACAGGAGTACACAGCATTTT. Translating gives CASSLNDRSTQHF.

The chain carries TRBV6-1 and TRBJ2-7; TRBD1 aligns across 7 bases. This CDR3 has 14 amino acids. J was trimmed by 11 bases and V by 0 bases; bases with no gene match: 10. The germline V gene has CDR1 MNHNS and CDR2 SASEGT. CDR3 bases: TGTGCCAGCAGTGAAGCGACCGGGACAGTGCAGGAGTACTTC. It translates to CASSEATGTVQEYF.

This clone was counted a single time. The chain has TRBV2 and TRBJ1-1, with 7 bases fitting TRBD1. V lost 9 bases, J lost 3 bases, and 13 bases stayed unmatched. CDR1 and CDR2 from the germline V gene are SNHLY and FYNNEI. The CDR3 spans 15 residues. The CDR3 DNA sequence: TGTGCCAGTGATAAGGACAGGAGGGAGTACACTGAAGCTTTCTTT. It is translated as CASDKDRREYTEAFF.

The chain recombines TRBV18 with TRBJ2-3; possible D gene TRBD2, 6 bases. Germline CDR1 and CDR2: KGHSH and LQKENI. V gave up 4 bases and J gave up 3 bases, with 14 bases separating them. The CDR3 covers 15 residues. The CDR3 loop is CASSRGLGGTDTQYF. The CDR3 DNA follows: TGTGCCAGCTCACGGGGTCTCGGGGGAACAGATACGCAGTATTTT. The full variable domain, rest sourced from reference TRBV18 and TRBJ2-3, is NAGVMQNPRHLVRRRGQEARLRCSPMKGHSHVYWYRQLPEEGLKFMVYLQKENIIDESGMPKERFSAEFPKEGPSILRIQQVVRGDSAAYFCASSRGLGGTDTQYFGPGTRLTVL.

The chain is built from TRBV5-4 and TRBJ2-1; 8 nucleotides line up with TRBD2. After removal of 3 bases from V and 0 bases from J, the junction contained 2 bases not matched to a gene. Germline V gene sequence: CDR1 SGHNT, CDR2 YYREEE (reference sequence). The CDR3 spans 15 residues. The CDR3 DNA is TGTGCCAGCAGCTGGGGACTAGGCTCCTACAATGAGCAGTTCTTC. Encoded protein: CASSWGLGSYNEQFF.

The CDR3 protein is CASSVDREGGYTF. The CDR3, as DNA: TGTGCCAGCAGCGTGGACAGGGAGGGCGGCTACACCTTC. V usage is TRBV5-4 and J usage is TRBJ1-2; 8 bases map to TRBD1. This CDR3 is 13 amino acids long. Germline assignment: CDR1 SGHNT and CDR2 YYREEE (reference sequence). The V segment lost 4 bases and the J segment 8 bases; nucleotides outside the gene matches: 7.

DNA of the CDR3: TGTGCCAGTAGTGCCCGGACTAGCGGCACCGGGGAGCTGTTTTTT. It yields the protein CASSARTSGTGELFF. The rearrangement joins TRBV19 to TRBJ2-2; 10 positions agree with TRBD2. With V trimmed by 5 bases and J by 4 bases, 4 bases remained unmatched. Germline CDR1 is LNHDA and CDR2 is SQIVND (reference sequence). The CDR3 is made up of 15 amino acids.

The chain couples TRBV6-5 to TRBJ2-1, with D tentatively TRBD1 or TRBD2 (5 bases each). The CDR3 sequence is 13 residues long. CDR1 is MNHEY and CDR2 is SVGAGI in the germline V gene. V was trimmed by 9 bases and J by 7 bases, leaving 16 bases between them. The CDR3 region is CASGTLTRNEQFF. CDR3 nucleotides: TGTGCCAGTGGGACCCTCACGCGAAATGAGCAGTTCTTC.

The V call is TRBV7-9, the J call TRBJ2-5; 14 nucleotides line up with TRBD2. Trimming took 1 base from V and 2 from J; bases not matched to a gene: 9. The length of the CDR3 is 19 residues. Germline-derived CDR1 and CDR2 are SEHNR and FQNEAQ (reference sequence). CDR3 sequence (DNA): TGTGCCAGCAGCTTAGGGGGACTAGCGGGGGCCCGAAGGCAAGAGACCCAGTACTTC. This gives the protein CASSLGGLAGARRQETQYF.